The 9 T cell receptor beta chains below all came from one sample that was sequenced in a study of T cells in Graves' hyperthyroidism and ophthalmopathy. Researchers amplified the TCR beta CDR3 regions from RNA transcripts. First-round RT-PCR with HTBI primers amplified the TCR CDR3 region. MiXCR, applied by TCRdb to the multiplex PCR reads, yields one record per CDR3 protein. The repertoire holds around 340,000 distinct CDR3 sequences, with about a sixth as singletons. The sample was blood. The receptors stem from a woman aged 25 to 45 with Graves' hyperthyroidism that later progressed to Graves' ophthalmopathy.

This clonotype was seen at least ten times. This chain connects TRBV19 to TRBJ2-5; D may be TRBD2 (6 bases). The germline V gene encodes CDR1 LNHDA and CDR2 SQIVND (reference sequence). V lost 2 bases and J 0 bases, leaving 22 bases between the germline ends. This CDR3 is built from 19 residues. In DNA form, the CDR3 reads TGTGCCAGTAGTATAAGCCGCTATTTCGAGACTAGAAACCAAGAGACCCAGTACTTC. Translation: CASSISRYFETRNQETQYF. The full variable domain, completed using reference TRBV19 and TRBJ2-5, is DGGITQSPKYLFRKEGQNVTLSCEQNLNHDAMYWYRQDPGQGLRLIYYSQIVNDFQKGDIAEGYSVSREKKESFPLTVTSAQKNPTAFYLCASSISRYFETRNQETQYFGPGTRLLVL.

The rearrangement joins TRBV12-3 or TRBV12-4 to TRBJ2-2, with a tentative D call TRBD2 (6 bases). V was clipped by 5 bases and J by 0 bases, with 10 bases between them. There are 15 residues in the CDR3. For the CDR3, the DNA is TGTGCCAGCAGTGCTAGCGACCCGAACACCGGGGAGCTGTTTTTT. Protein product: CASSASDPNTGELFF.

Many counts were recorded for this clonotype. V usage is TRBV7-8 and J usage is TRBJ2-3; D not resolved. The CDR3 is 17 amino acids. The V gene lost 1 base and the J gene lost 0 bases, with 14 bases spanning the gap. CDR1 is SGHVS, CDR2 FQNEAQ, per germline. The CDR3 here is CASSLDDQALSTDTQYF. The CDR3, as DNA: TGTGCCAGCAGCTTAGATGATCAAGCCCTGAGCACAGATACGCAGTATTTT.

V is TRBV5-8 and J is TRBJ1-5; no definite D call. Germline V gives CDR1 SGHTS, CDR2 YDEGEE. The length of the CDR3 is 12 residues. V was shortened by 1 base and J by 4 bases, with 3 bases between the two germline ends. The CDR3 bases are TGTGCCAGCAGCTTGAGAAATCAGCCCCAGCATTTT. Translated: CASSLRNQPQHF.

In this sample, this clonotype turned up many times. CDR3 in amino acids: CASSGGGNSPLHF. CDR3 DNA: TGTGCCAGCAGCGGTGGTGGGAATTCACCCCTCCACTTT. This chain links TRBV28 with TRBJ1-6, with no clear D. The CDR3 loop spans 13 amino acids. The germline V and J ends were trimmed by 6 bases and 7 bases, with 10 bases remaining between them. Germline V lookup: CDR1 MDHEN, CDR2 SYDVKM.

This clonotype has ten or more counts. V and J are TRBV30 and TRBJ2-1; D remains ambiguous. The CDR3 runs to 13 residues. The V gene lost 0 bases and the J gene lost 3 bases, with 6 bases spanning the gap. Germline V gene sequence: CDR1 GTSNPN, CDR2 SVGIG (reference sequence). The CDR3 region is CAWSVGHYNEQFF. The CDR3 DNA reads as TGTGCCTGGAGTGTAGGGCACTACAATGAGCAGTTCTTC.

Ten or more counts support this clonotype. The chain links TRBV28 to TRBJ2-3; 9 bases are a match to TRBD2. V was pared by 5 bases and J by 2 bases, with 2 bases of the junction left unmatched. Looked up from germline, CDR1 is MDHEN and CDR2 is SYDVKM. The CDR3 covers 14 residues. The chain's CDR3 is CASSERGVTDTQYF. CDR3 bases: TGTGCCAGCAGTGAGCGGGGGGTCACAGATACGCAGTATTTT. Full variable domain (outside the CDR3, taken from reference TRBV28 and TRBJ2-3): DVKVTQSSRYLVKRTGEKVFLECVQDMDHENMFWYRQDPGLGLRLIYFSYDVKMKEKGDIPEGYSVSREKKERFSLILESASTNQTSMYLCASSERGVTDTQYFGPGTRLTVL.

This clonotype was found many times. Written as DNA, the CDR3 is TGTGCCAGCAGCCCGCCCCGACTAGAGCGGGAGACCCAGTACTTC. Its protein is CASSPPRLERETQYF. The chain joins TRBV3-1 to TRBJ2-5, with a tentative D call TRBD2 (6 bases). This CDR3 is 15 amino acids long. V dropped 4 bases and J dropped 5 bases, with 17 bases sitting between them. Germline CDR1 reads LGHDT; CDR2 reads YNNKEL (reference sequence).

This chain links TRBV7-9 with TRBJ2-7, with D possibly being TRBD2 (5 bases). The ends were cut back, 5 bases at V and 4 bases at J, with 9 bases in the middle. Germline CDR1 is SEHNR and CDR2 is FQNEAQ (reference sequence). The CDR3 spans 12 residues. The CDR3 protein is CASSQSGYEQYF. The CDR3 region has the DNA TGTGCCAGCAGCCAATCGGGATACGAGCAGTACTTC.